This T cell receptor beta chain was identified in a study of control samples from healthy donors and cancer patients. The table came from immunoSEQ multiplex PCR; TCRdb's copy has only in-frame clones and leaves some out. The sample lists some 15,000 clones; about 90% were seen once. CDR1 is SNHLY, CDR2 FYNNEI, per germline. The CDR3 extends over 13 amino acids. Trimming took off 7 bases at V and 7 bases at J, with 16 bases between the two ends. The sequenced sample consisted of PBMCs. The chain carries TRBV2 and TRBJ1-1; perhaps TRBD1 as D (5 bases). The clonotype comes from a woman in her sixties or seventies with colorectal cancer. In DNA form, the CDR3 reads TGTGCCAGCAAGGGGTCGCGAAAGAGTGAAGCTTTCTTT. Residues: CASKGSRKSEAFF. The full variable domain, with the rest looked up from reference TRBV2 and TRBJ1-1, is EPEVTQTPSHQVTQMGQEVILRCVPISNHLYFYWYRQILGQKVEFLVSFYNNEISEKSEIFDDQFSVERPDGSNFTLKIRSTKLEDSAMYFCASKGSRKSEAFFGQGTRLTVV.